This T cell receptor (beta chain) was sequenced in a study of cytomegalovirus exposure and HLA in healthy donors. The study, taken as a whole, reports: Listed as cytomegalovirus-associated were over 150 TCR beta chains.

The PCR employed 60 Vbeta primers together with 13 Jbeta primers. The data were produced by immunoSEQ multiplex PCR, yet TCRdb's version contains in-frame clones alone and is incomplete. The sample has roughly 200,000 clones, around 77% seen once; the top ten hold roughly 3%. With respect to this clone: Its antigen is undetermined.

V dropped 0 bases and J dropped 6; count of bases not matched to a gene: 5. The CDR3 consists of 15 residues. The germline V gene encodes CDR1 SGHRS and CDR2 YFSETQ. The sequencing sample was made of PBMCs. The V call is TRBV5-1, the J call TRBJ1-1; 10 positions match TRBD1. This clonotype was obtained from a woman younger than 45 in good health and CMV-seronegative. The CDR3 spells CASSLVGTGDPEAFF. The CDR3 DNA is TGCGCCAGCAGCTTGGTAGGGACAGGGGACCCTGAAGCTTTCTTT.